This entry is about one TCR beta chain. CDR1 is LNHNV, CDR2 YYDKDF, per germline (reference sequence). The V gene end was trimmed by 7 bases and the J gene end by 2 bases; junction bases not matched to a gene: 5. The CDR3 consists of 14 residues. This sample stems from a study of OX40 agonist ivuxolimab in advanced cancers. Libraries were prepared by immunoSEQ multiplex PCR; TCRdb keeps only in-frame clonotypes and omits some of them. The sample gives about 62,000 clones, 88% of which show up once; roughly 5.1% is in the top ten. This material consisted of CD4+ or CD8+ T cells sorted from blood, taken in a trial of the OX40 agonist ivuxolimab. This TCR was recovered from an adult with an advanced solid tumor such as melanoma, head and neck, liver or kidney cancer. The chain has TRBV15 and TRBJ2-3; 8 bases are a match to TRBD1. The CDR3: CATINRGYTDTQYF. CDR3 coding DNA: TGTGCCACCATAAACAGGGGGTACACAGATACGCAGTATTTT.